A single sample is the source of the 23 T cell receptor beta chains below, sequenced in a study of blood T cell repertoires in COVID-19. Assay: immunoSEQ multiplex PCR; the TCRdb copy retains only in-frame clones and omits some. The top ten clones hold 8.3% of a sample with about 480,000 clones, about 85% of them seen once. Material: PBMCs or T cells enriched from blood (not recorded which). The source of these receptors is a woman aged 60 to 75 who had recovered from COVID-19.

CDR3 bases: TGTGCCAGCAGTTTCGGACAGGGCGGCAATCAGCCCCAGCATTTT. It yields the protein CASSFGQGGNQPQHF. The chain couples TRBV6-1 to TRBJ1-5, with TRBD1 identical over 8 bases. The CDR3 runs 15 residues. The germline V gene encodes CDR1 MNHNS and CDR2 SASEGT. The ends lost 5 bases at V and 2 bases at J; junction bases unmatched: 5.

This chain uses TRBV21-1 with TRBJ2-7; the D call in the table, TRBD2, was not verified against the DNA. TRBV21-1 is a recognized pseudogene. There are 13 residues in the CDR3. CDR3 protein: CASSPGLSYEQYV. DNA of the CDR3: TGTGCCAGCAGCCCGGGACTCTCCTACGAGCAGTACGTC.

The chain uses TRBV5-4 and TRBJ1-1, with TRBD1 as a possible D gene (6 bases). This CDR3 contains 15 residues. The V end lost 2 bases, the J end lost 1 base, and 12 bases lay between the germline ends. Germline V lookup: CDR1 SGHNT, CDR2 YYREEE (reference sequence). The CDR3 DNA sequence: TGTGCCAGCAGCTTAGGGAAAGGGGGGAACACTGAAGCTTTCTTT. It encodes CASSLGKGGNTEAFF. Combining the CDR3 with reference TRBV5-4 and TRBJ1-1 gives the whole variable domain ETGVTQSPTHLIKTRGQQVTLRCSSQSGHNTVSWYQQALGQGPQFIFQYYREEENGRGNFPPRFSGLQFPNYSSELNVNALELDDSALYLCASSLGKGGNTEAFFGQGTRLTVV.

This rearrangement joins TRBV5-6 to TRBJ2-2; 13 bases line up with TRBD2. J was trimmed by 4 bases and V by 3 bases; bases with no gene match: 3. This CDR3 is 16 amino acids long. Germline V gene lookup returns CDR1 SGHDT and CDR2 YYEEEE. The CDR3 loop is CASSSRLAGGTGELFF. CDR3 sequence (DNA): TGTGCCAGCAGCTCCCGACTAGCGGGGGGCACCGGGGAGCTGTTTTTT. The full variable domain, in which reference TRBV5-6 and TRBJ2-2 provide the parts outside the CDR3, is DAGVTQSPTHLIKTRGQQVTLRCSPKSGHDTVSWYQQALGQGPQFIFQYYEEEERQRGNFPDRFSGHQFPNYSSELNVNALLLGDSALYLCASSSRLAGGTGELFFGEGSRLTVL.

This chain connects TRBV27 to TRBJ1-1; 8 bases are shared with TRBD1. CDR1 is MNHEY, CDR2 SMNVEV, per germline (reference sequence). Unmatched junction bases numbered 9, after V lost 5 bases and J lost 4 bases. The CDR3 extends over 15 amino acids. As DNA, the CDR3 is TGTGCCAGCAGTCCGTCGGCAGGGGGCCCCACTGAAGCTTTCTTT. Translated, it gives CASSPSAGGPTEAFF.

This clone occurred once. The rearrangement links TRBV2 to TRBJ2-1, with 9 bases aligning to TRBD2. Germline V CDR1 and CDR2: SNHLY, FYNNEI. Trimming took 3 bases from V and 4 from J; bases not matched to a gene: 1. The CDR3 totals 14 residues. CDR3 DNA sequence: TGTGCCAGCAGTGACCTAGCGGGGTACAATGAGCAGTTCTTC. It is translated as CASSDLAGYNEQFF.

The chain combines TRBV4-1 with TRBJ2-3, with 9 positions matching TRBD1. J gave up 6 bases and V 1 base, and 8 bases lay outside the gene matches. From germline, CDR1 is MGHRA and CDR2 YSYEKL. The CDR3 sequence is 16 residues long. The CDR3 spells CASSQVLQGAVDTQYF. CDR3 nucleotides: TGCGCCAGCAGCCAAGTTCTACAGGGGGCGGTGGATACGCAGTATTTT.

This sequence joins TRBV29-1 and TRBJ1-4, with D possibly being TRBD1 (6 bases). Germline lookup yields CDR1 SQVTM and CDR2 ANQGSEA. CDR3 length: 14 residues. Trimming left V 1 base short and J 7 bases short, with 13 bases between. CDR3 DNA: TGCAGCGTTGAAGCACGGGGGGCCGGTGAAAAACTGTTTTTT. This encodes CSVEARGAGEKLFF.

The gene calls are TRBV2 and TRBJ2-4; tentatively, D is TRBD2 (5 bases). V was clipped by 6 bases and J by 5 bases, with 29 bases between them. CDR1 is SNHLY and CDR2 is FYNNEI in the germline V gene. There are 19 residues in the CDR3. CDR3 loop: CASRNSIRGRPPTQNIQYF. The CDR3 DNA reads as TGTGCCAGCAGGAACAGTATTCGGGGTCGCCCGCCGACCCAAAACATTCAGTACTTC.

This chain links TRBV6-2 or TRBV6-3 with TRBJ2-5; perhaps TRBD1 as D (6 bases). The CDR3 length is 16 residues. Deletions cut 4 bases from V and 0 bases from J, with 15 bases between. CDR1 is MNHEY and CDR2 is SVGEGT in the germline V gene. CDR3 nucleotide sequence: TGTGCCAGCAGTTTGTCGACAGGCCGGTACCAAGAGACCCAGTACTTC. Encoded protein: CASSLSTGRYQETQYF.

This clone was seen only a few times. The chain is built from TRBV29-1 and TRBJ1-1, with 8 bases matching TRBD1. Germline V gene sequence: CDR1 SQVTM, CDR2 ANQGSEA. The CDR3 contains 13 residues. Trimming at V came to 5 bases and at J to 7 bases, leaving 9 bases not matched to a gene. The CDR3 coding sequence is TGCAGCGTTCGACAGGGGATTAGTGGTGAAGCTTTCTTT. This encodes CSVRQGISGEAFF.

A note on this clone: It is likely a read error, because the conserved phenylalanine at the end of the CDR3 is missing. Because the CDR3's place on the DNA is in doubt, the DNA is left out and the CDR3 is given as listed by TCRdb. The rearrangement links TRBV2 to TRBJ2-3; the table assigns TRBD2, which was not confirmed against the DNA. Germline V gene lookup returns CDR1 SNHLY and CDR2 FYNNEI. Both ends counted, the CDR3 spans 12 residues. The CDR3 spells CASSGSGKIGLG.

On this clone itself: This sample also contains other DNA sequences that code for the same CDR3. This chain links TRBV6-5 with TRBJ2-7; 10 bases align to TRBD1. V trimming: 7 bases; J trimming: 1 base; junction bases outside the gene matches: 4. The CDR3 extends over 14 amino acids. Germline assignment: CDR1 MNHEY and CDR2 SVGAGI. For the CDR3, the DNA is TGTGCCAGCATCCGGACAGGGGGGTCCTACGAGCAGTACTTC. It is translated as CASIRTGGSYEQYF.

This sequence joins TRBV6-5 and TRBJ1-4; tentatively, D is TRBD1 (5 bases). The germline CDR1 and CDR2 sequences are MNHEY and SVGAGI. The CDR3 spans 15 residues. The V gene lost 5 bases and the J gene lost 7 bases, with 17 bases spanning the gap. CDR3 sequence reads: CASSRSGGMSEKLFF. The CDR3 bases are TGTGCCAGCAGTCGAAGCGGGGGGATGAGTGAAAAACTGTTTTTT.

In DNA, the CDR3 is TGTGCCAGCTCCGGAGGGGGCAGGGAAGCTTTCTTT. This codes for CASSGGGREAFF. The chain has TRBV27 and TRBJ1-1; TRBD1 aligns across 7 bases. Trimming took 8 bases from V and 8 from J; bases not matched to a gene: 8. CDR1 and CDR2 (germline): MNHEY, SMNVEV (reference sequence). CDR3 size: 12 residues.

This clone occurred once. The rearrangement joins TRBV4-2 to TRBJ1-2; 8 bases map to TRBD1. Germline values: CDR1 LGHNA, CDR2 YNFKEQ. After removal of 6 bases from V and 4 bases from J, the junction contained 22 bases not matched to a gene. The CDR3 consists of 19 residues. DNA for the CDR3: TGTGCCAGCAGTCAAAGGTTGCCGAGTACGACAGGGGTAACCTATGGCTACACCTTC. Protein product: CASSQRLPSTTGVTYGYTF.

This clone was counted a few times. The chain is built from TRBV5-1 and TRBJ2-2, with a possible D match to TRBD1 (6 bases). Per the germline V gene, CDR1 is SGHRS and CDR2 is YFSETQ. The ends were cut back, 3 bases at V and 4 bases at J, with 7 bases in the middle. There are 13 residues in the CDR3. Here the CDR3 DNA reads TGCGCCAGCAGCTGGGGGCCCACCGGGGAGCTGTTTTTT. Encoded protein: CASSWGPTGELFF.

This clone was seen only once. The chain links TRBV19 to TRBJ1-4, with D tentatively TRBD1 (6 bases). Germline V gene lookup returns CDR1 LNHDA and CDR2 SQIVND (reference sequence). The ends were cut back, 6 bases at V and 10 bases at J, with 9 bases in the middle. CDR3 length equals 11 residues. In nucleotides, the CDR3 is TGTGCCAGTAGACGAGGGGGAAAACTGTTTTTT. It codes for CASRRGGKLFF.

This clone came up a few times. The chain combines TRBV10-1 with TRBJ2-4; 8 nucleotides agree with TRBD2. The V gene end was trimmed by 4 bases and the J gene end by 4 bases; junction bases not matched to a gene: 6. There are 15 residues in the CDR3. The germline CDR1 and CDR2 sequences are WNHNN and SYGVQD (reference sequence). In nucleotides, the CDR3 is TGCGCCAGCAGTGTCCGCGGGGGGCCTAAAAACATTCAGTACTTC. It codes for CASSVRGGPKNIQYF.

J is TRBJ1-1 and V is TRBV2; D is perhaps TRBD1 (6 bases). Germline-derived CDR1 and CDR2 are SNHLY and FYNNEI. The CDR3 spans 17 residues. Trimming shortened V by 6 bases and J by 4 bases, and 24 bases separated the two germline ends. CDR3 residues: CASSRRPDLTGSTEAFF. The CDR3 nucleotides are TGTGCCAGCAGCCGTCGCCCTGACCTTACAGGGAGCACTGAAGCTTTCTTT.

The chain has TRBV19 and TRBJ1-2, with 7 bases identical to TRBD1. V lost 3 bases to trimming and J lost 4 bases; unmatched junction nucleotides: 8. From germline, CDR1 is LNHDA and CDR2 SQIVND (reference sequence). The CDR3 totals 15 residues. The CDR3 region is CASSIVTGFIYGYTF. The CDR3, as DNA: TGTGCCAGTAGTATTGTGACAGGGTTCATCTATGGCTACACCTTC. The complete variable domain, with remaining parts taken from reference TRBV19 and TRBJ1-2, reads DGGITQSPKYLFRKEGQNVTLSCEQNLNHDAMYWYRQDPGQGLRLIYYSQIVNDFQKGDIAEGYSVSREKKESFPLTVTSAQKNPTAFYLCASSIVTGFIYGYTFGSGTRLTVV.

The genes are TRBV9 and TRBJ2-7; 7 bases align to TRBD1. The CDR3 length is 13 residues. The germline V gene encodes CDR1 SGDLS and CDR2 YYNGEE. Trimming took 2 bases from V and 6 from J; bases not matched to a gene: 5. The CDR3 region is CASSVDRAGEQYF. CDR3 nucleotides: TGTGCCAGCAGCGTCGACAGGGCGGGCGAGCAGTACTTC.

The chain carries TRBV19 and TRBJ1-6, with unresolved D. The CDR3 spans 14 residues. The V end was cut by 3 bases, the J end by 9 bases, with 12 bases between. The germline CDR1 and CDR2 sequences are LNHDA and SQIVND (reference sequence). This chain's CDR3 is CASSIDGRSSPLHF. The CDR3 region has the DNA TGTGCCAGTAGTATCGATGGCAGATCTTCACCCCTCCACTTT.